This is a list of T cell receptor beta chains from one sample in a study of CD8+ T cells in alopecia areata. The data were produced by immunoSEQ multiplex PCR, yet TCRdb's version contains in-frame clones alone and is incomplete. The sample holds about 110,000 clones, approximately 54% seen once. This specimen was CD8+ T cells sorted from blood, taken at week 24, from a patient treated with tofacitinib. These receptors were taken from a human donor with alopecia areata. CDR3s include the opening cysteine and the closing phenylalanine or tryptophan. The D gene is left open where the match is weak. The size of a clone is reported for some rows only, either as once, few or many, or as a class for expanded clones.

j_call,clone_size,v_call,d_call,cdr3_aa,cdr3_nt
TRBJ2-1,-,TRBV7-2,-,CASSLSKSYNEQFF,TGTGCCAGCAGCCTATCGAAGTCCTACAATGAGCAGTTCTTC
TRBJ2-1,-,TRBV30,-,CAWGLNNEQFF,TGTGCCTGGGGCTTAAACAATGAGCAGTTCTTC
TRBJ1-5,-,TRBV7-9,-,CASSYADSQLSNQPQHF,TGTGCCAGCAGCTACGCCGACAGCCAACTTAGCAATCAGCCCCAGCATTTT
TRBJ2-6,-,TRBV30,-,CAWSAGSGANVLTF,TGTGCCTGGAGTGCAGGGTCGGGGGCCAACGTCCTGACTTTC
TRBJ2-6,-,TRBV30,TRBD1,CACPDRAGANVLTF,TGTGCCTGCCCCGACAGGGCTGGGGCCAACGTCCTGACTTTC
TRBJ1-4,-,TRBV9,-,CASSVADGINEKLFF,TGTGCCAGCAGCGTAGCCGACGGGATCAATGAAAAACTGTTTTTT
TRBJ1-5,few,TRBV19,TRBD1,CASSIRTGGIQPQHF,TGTGCCAGTAGTATCAGGACAGGGGGTATCCAGCCCCAGCATTTT
TRBJ1-2,few,TRBV30,-,CAWSPLGIGYTF,TGTGCCTGGAGTCCCCTGGGGATTGGCTACACCTTC
TRBJ1-1,once,TRBV15,-,CATSRVGTEAFF,TGTGCCACCAGCCGGGTTGGAACTGAAGCTTTCTTT
TRBJ2-7,-,TRBV23-1,-,CASSSGLHEQYF,TGCGCCAGCAGTAGTGGACTCCACGAGCAGTACTTC
TRBJ1-2,-,TRBV5-6,TRBD1,CASSSHSLGQFYGYTF,TGTGCCAGCAGCTCGCATTCCCTGGGACAGTTCTATGGCTACACCTTC
TRBJ1-5,-,TRBV7-1,TRBD1,CASSSRVGDREFRQVGAVDRPQHF,TGTGCCAGCAGCTCCCGGGTCGGGGACAGGGAATTCAGGCAGGTGGGTGCGGTTGATCGTCCCCAGCATTTT
TRBJ2-7,-,TRBV5-1,-,CASRGDRSYEQYF,TGCGCCAGCAGAGGAGACAGGTCCTACGAGCAGTACTTC
TRBJ1-4,-,TRBV29-1,TRBD1,CSALTGGSEATNEKLFF,TGCAGCGCTTTGACAGGGGGTTCTGAGGCAACTAATGAAAAACTGTTTTTT
TRBJ1-4,-,TRBV6-5,TRBD1,CASSETGWEEKLFF,TGTGCCAGCAGTGAGACAGGGTGGGAGGAAAAACTGTTTTTT
TRBJ2-1,-,TRBV7-9,TRBD1,CASSPPDRGVHEQFF,TGTGCCAGCAGCCCACCGGACAGGGGAGTTCATGAGCAGTTCTTC
TRBJ2-3,-,TRBV15,-,CATSERPDTQYF,TGTGCCACCAGCGAACGGCCAGATACGCAGTATTTT